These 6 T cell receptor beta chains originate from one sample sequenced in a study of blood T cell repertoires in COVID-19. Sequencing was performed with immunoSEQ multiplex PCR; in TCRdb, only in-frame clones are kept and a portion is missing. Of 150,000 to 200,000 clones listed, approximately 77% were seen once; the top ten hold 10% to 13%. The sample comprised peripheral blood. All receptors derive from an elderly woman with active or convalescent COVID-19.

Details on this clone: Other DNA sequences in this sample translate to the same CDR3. The CDR3 region is CASSLRGEAFF. The CDR3 DNA is TGTGCCAGCAGTTTAAGGGGGGAAGCTTTCTTT. The chain employs TRBV12-3 or TRBV12-4 and TRBJ1-1; D is possibly TRBD1 (6 bases). The germline V and J ends were trimmed by 2 bases and 8 bases, with 6 bases remaining between them. The CDR3 spans 11 residues.

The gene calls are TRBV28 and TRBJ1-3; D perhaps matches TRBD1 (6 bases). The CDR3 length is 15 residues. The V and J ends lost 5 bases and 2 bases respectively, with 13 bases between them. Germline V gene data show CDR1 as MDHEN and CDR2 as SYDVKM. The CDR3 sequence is CASSPTGAPGNTIYF. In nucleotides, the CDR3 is TGTGCCAGCAGTCCGACAGGTGCCCCTGGAAACACCATATATTTT.

In nucleotides, the CDR3 is TGTGCCAGCAGCCAACTCAGCGGGAGTTTCCTGGAGACCCAGTACTTC. Its protein is CASSQLSGSFLETQYF. The rearrangement links TRBV14 to TRBJ2-5; 8 nucleotides match TRBD2. J was trimmed by 5 bases and V by 2 bases; bases with no gene match: 10. The V gene's germline CDR1 is SGHDN and CDR2 FVKESK. The CDR3 spans 16 residues.

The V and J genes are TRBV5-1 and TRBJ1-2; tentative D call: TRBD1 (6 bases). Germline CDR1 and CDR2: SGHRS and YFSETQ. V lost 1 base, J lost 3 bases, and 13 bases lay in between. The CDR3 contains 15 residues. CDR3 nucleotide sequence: TGCGCCAGCAGCTTGTTAGGAGAGGGGGACTATGGCTACACCTTC. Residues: CASSLLGEGDYGYTF.

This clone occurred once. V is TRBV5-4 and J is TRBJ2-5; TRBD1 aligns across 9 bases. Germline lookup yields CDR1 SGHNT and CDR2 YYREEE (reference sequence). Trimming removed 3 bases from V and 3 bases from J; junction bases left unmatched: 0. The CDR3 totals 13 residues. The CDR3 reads CASSWTGEETQYF. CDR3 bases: TGTGCCAGCAGCTGGACAGGGGAAGAGACCCAGTACTTC.

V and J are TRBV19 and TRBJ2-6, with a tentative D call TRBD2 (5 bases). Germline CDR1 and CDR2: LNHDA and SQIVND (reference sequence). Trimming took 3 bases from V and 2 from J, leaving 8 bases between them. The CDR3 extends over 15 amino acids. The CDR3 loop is CASSISRAGANVLTF. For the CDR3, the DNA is TGTGCCAGTAGTATTTCGAGGGCTGGGGCCAACGTCCTGACTTTC. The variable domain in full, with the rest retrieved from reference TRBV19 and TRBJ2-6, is DGGITQSPKYLFRKEGQNVTLSCEQNLNHDAMYWYRQDPGQGLRLIYYSQIVNDFQKGDIAEGYSVSREKKESFPLTVTSAQKNPTAFYLCASSISRAGANVLTFGAGSRLTVL.